These 8 T cell receptor beta chains share one sample of origin, sequenced in a study of Ad26.COV2.S vaccination and SARS-CoV-2 variants. Regarding treatment: roughly 18 received Ad26.COV2.S at low or high dose, single or two shots; about 5 received placebo; per-sample allocation not given. Day 63 after the first vaccine or placebo injection was the time point for sampling. Profiled with immunoSEQ multiplex PCR; TCRdb holds only in-frame clones, not every one. The sample includes 400,000 to 500,000 clones, 89% seen only once; the top ten take about 2.7%. The sample here was peripheral blood, taken in a trial of Ad26.COV2.S vaccine versus placebo. All receptors derive from a person aged 18-65 years who received the Ad26.COV2.S COVID-19 vaccine or a placebo.

This clone appeared a single time. J is TRBJ2-3 and V is TRBV6-5; a possible D gene is TRBD2 (6 bases). Trimming pared 0 bases from V and 6 bases from J, leaving 13 bases between. Germline V gene sequence: CDR1 MNHEY, CDR2 SVGAGI. The CDR3 loop spans 15 amino acids. The CDR3 sequence is CASSYSWRGGDTQYF. As DNA, the CDR3 is TGTGCCAGCAGTTACTCATGGCGGGGCGGGGATACGCAGTATTTT.

V and J are TRBV3-1 (or the pseudogene TRBV3-2) and TRBJ2-1, with D maybe TRBD2 (7 bases). The CDR3 spans 17 residues. Trimming left V 3 bases short and J 4 bases short, with 19 bases between. Germline V gene lookup returns CDR1 LGHDT and CDR2 YNNKEL (reference sequence). The CDR3 nucleotides read TGTGCCAGCAGCCAGGCCCCCCGGGGGGCTAGATACAATGAGCAGTTCTTC. It translates to CASSQAPRGARYNEQFF.

The CDR3 protein is CASSPLRRTDTQYF. The CDR3 DNA sequence: TGTGCCAGCAGTCCCCTGAGACGCACAGATACGCAGTATTTT. The V gene is TRBV13, the J gene TRBJ2-3; no clear D gene. With 6 bases removed from V and 1 base from J, the gap between germline ends came to 11 bases. The V gene's germline CDR1 is PRHDT and CDR2 FYEKMQ (reference sequence). The CDR3 covers 14 residues.

The rearrangement links TRBV7-9 to TRBJ2-3, with D tentatively TRBD1 or TRBD2 (6 bases each). The germline V gene encodes CDR1 SEHNR and CDR2 FQNEAQ (reference sequence). The CDR3 is made up of 17 amino acids. V lost 5 bases and J lost 2, with 20 bases in between. CDR3 in DNA: TGTGCCAGCAGCCGAGGACTTCGAGGGGGGTCCACAGATACGCAGTATTTT. Translation gives CASSRGLRGGSTDTQYF.

This chain links TRBV18 with TRBJ2-5; D perhaps matches TRBD2 (5 bases). The CDR3 length is 13 residues. CDR1 and CDR2 (germline): KGHSH, LQKENI. Trimming left V 2 bases short and J 5 bases short, with 9 bases between. CDR3 in DNA: TGTGCCAGCTCACCAGAAGGGAGCGAGACCCAGTACTTC. Translated, it gives CASSPEGSETQYF.

This sequence joins TRBV4-2 and TRBJ1-1; D is uncertain. Germline loops: CDR1 LGHNA, CDR2 YNFKEQ. Trimming pared 0 bases from V and 1 base from J, leaving 12 bases between. The CDR3 has 16 residues. The CDR3 is CASSQDWRVGNTEAFF. As DNA, the CDR3 is TGTGCCAGCAGCCAAGATTGGAGGGTGGGGAACACTGAAGCTTTCTTT.

This chain links TRBV6-1 with TRBJ2-7, with D unclear. Germline-derived CDR1 and CDR2 are MNHNS and SASEGT. Trimming cost V 1 base and J 6 bases, with 4 bases left between them. CDR3 size: 11 residues. The DNA for the CDR3 is TGTGCCAGCAGTGAAGTGTCCGAGCAGTACGTC. Its translation: CASSEVSEQYV.

This chain uses TRBV18 with TRBJ1-6, with D maybe TRBD1 (5 bases). V lost 0 bases and J lost 6, with 9 bases in between. There are 15 residues in the CDR3. Germline CDR1 reads KGHSH; CDR2 reads LQKENI. CDR3: CASSPPGRVNSPLHF. CDR3 coding DNA: TGTGCCAGCTCACCACCGGGACGGGTTAATTCACCCCTCCACTTT.